Given below is one TCR beta chain in context. No antigen is known for it. This sample stems from a study of cytomegalovirus exposure and HLA in healthy donors. Regarding the study as a whole: Earlier analysis looked at TCR beta V segments, and most were productive about 87% or about 30% of the time. CMV serostatus was the sole immune exposure information available. According to the study, approximately 150 TCR beta chains were cytomegalovirus-associated.

Amplification used 60 Vbeta primers and 13 Jbeta primers. Generated by immunoSEQ multiplex PCR, the TCRdb table keeps only in-frame clones and is missing some. The sample shows about 160,000 clones, roughly 84% of them seen only once. Germline CDR1 reads MGHRA; CDR2 reads YSYEKL. This CDR3 has 14 amino acids. Trimming shortened V by 4 bases and J by 8 bases, and 15 bases separated the two germline ends. Material for sequencing was PBMCs. The TCR sequence derives from a man between 50 and 59 years old in good health and CMV-seropositive. The chain carries TRBV4-1 and TRBJ2-1; D perhaps matches TRBD2 (5 bases). CDR3 nucleotides: TGCGCCAGCAGCCCCCTGCTTACTAGTGATGAGCAGTTCTTC. This gives the protein CASSPLLTSDEQFF.